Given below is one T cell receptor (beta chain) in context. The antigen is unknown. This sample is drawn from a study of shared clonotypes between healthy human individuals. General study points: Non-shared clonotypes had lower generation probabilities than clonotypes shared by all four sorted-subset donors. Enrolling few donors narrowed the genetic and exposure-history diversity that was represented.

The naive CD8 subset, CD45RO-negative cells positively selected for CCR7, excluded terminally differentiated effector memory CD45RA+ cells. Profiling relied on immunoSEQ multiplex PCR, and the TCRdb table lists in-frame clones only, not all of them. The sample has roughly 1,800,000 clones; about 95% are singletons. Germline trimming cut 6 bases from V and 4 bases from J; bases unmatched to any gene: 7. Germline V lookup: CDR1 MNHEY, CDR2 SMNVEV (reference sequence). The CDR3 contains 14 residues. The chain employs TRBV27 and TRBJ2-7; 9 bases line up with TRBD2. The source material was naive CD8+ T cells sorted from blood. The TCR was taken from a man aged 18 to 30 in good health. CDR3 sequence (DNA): TGTGCCAGCAGGTCTCGACTAGCGGAATACGAGCAGTACTTC. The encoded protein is CASRSRLAEYEQYF.